This T cell receptor beta chain is from a study of human T cells and chemical hapten exposure. Stated time point: patch test 1, 2 weeks after DPC sensitization. The treatment denotes: therapeutic diphenylcyclopropenone sensitization with weekly scalp DPC. In the authors' workflow: There were a median of around 97,000 TCRs per sample, with a range from roughly 20,000 to 750,000. TCRdb ran MiXCR on the RACE reads and lists one entry per CDR3 protein. The V and J calls and clone size come from TCRdb's table, not from the authors' own analysis. The sample gives fewer than 200,000 distinct CDR3 sequences, approximately 20% of which show up once; 6% to 8% is in the top ten. This CDR3 region has 13 residues. Trimming pared 6 bases from V and 7 bases from J, leaving 15 bases between.

The sample consisted of whole blood, taken in connection with sensitization to the hapten diphenylcyclopropenone (DPC). This TCR was sampled from a woman aged 45-65 years with alopecia areata. Some clones in this sample may be carry-over from other donors' samples. V is TRBV12-3 or TRBV12-4 and J is TRBJ1-1; D is unresolved. CDR3 loop: CASRITRVGEAFF. The CDR3 coding sequence is TGTGCCAGCAGGATTACACGGGTAGGTGAAGCTTTCTTT.